These T cell receptor beta chains were read from a single sample in a study of T cell responses to AZD1222 COVID-19 vaccine. Assay: immunoSEQ multiplex PCR; the TCRdb copy retains only in-frame clones and omits some. Of approximately 73,000 clones detected, around four fifths appear once; the ten largest clones hold roughly 3.1%. Sample: peripheral blood, taken on day 0 of AZD1222 vaccination. Source of these receptors: an adult in good health. Each CDR3 is given with its conserved first and last residue. Fields, in order: J gene, clone size, D gene, V gene, CDR3 protein, CDR3 DNA. D genes are given only for firm matches. Some rows mark clone size as missing; the rest say once, few, many or name a class of expanded clone.

j_call: TRBJ1-1
clone_size: .
d_call: TRBD1
v_call: TRBV6-5
cdr3_aa: CATWDRGTMNTEAFF
cdr3_nt: TGTGCCACCTGGGACAGGGGCACAATGAACACTGAAGCTTTCTTT

j_call: TRBJ2-1
clone_size: .
d_call: .
v_call: TRBV7-2
cdr3_aa: CASSPTSNEQFF
cdr3_nt: TGTGCCAGCAGCCCCACCAGCAATGAGCAGTTCTTC

j_call: TRBJ2-6
clone_size: .
d_call: TRBD1
v_call: TRBV2
cdr3_aa: CASKRDRLFSGANVLTF
cdr3_nt: TGTGCCAGCAAACGGGACAGGCTTTTCTCTGGGGCCAACGTCCTGACTTTC

j_call: TRBJ1-1
clone_size: once
d_call: TRBD1
v_call: TRBV30
cdr3_aa: CASPAVTGGNTEAFF
cdr3_nt: TGTGCCTCACCGGCCGTAACAGGGGGGAACACTGAAGCTTTCTTT

j_call: TRBJ2-7
clone_size: .
d_call: .
v_call: TRBV7-8
cdr3_aa: CASSESGKIYEQYF
cdr3_nt: TGTGCCAGCAGCGAATCCGGGAAAATATACGAGCAGTACTTC

j_call: TRBJ2-3
clone_size: .
d_call: TRBD2
v_call: TRBV6-1
cdr3_aa: CASSEAGGFTDTQYF
cdr3_nt: TGTGCCAGCAGTGAAGCGGGGGGGTTCACAGATACGCAGTATTTT

j_call: TRBJ1-3
clone_size: few
d_call: .
v_call: TRBV14
cdr3_aa: CASSQVWGGGNTIYF
cdr3_nt: TGTGCCAGCAGCCAAGTCTGGGGAGGCGGAAACACCATATATTTT

j_call: TRBJ2-1
clone_size: .
d_call: TRBD2
v_call: TRBV10-3
cdr3_aa: CAISPTSGGASEQFF
cdr3_nt: TGTGCCATCAGCCCGACTAGCGGGGGGGCCAGTGAGCAGTTCTTC

j_call: TRBJ2-1
clone_size: .
d_call: .
v_call: TRBV30
cdr3_aa: CAWSGVEGGGFF
cdr3_nt: TGTGCCTGGAGTGGGGTTGAGGGGGGCGGGTTCTTC

j_call: TRBJ2-7
clone_size: .
d_call: .
v_call: TRBV6-2/TRBV6-3
cdr3_aa: CASSYLVSRDEQYF
cdr3_nt: TGTGCCAGCAGTTACCTCGTGTCCCGGGACGAGCAGTACTTC

j_call: TRBJ1-2
clone_size: once
d_call: .
v_call: TRBV30
cdr3_aa: CAWGDGTNYGYTF
cdr3_nt: TGTGCCTGGGGGGACGGTACTAACTATGGCTACACCTTC

j_call: TRBJ1-2
clone_size: .
d_call: .
v_call: TRBV6-5
cdr3_aa: CASSYSQARARDGYTF
cdr3_nt: TGTGCCAGCAGTTACTCTCAGGCCAGGGCAAGGGATGGCTACACCTTC

j_call: TRBJ1-5
clone_size: .
d_call: TRBD1
v_call: TRBV4-2
cdr3_aa: CASSPTGTGGPQPQHF
cdr3_nt: TGTGCCAGCAGCCCGACCGGGACAGGGGGTCCTCAGCCCCAGCATTTT

j_call: TRBJ2-6
clone_size: .
d_call: .
v_call: TRBV4-3
cdr3_aa: CASSQDPQAGANVLTF
cdr3_nt: TGCGCCAGCAGCCAAGATCCCCAGGCTGGGGCCAACGTCCTGACTTTC

j_call: TRBJ1-5
clone_size: .
d_call: .
v_call: TRBV2
cdr3_aa: CASSAPTGRNQPQHF
cdr3_nt: TGTGCCAGCAGCGCTCCGACAGGCCGCAATCAGCCCCAGCATTTT

j_call: TRBJ1-5
clone_size: .
d_call: .
v_call: TRBV7-6
cdr3_aa: CASSLRKKGRVEGEYNQPQHF
cdr3_nt: TGTGCCAGCAGCCTAAGAAAGAAGGGGAGAGTTGAGGGGGAATACAATCAGCCCCAGCATTTT

j_call: TRBJ2-3
clone_size: .
d_call: .
v_call: TRBV30
cdr3_aa: CAWSSGTDTQYF
cdr3_nt: TGTGCCTGGAGCTCGGGGACAGATACGCAGTATTTT

j_call: TRBJ1-6
clone_size: .
d_call: TRBD1
v_call: TRBV2
cdr3_aa: CASSAWGQGASPLHF
cdr3_nt: TGTGCCAGCAGTGCGTGGGGACAGGGGGCTTCACCCCTCCACTTT

j_call: TRBJ1-2
clone_size: once
d_call: TRBD1
v_call: TRBV10-2
cdr3_aa: CASSDPWTGASYGYTF
cdr3_nt: TGCGCCAGCAGTGATCCATGGACAGGGGCGAGCTATGGCTACACCTTC

j_call: TRBJ2-5
clone_size: .
d_call: TRBD1
v_call: TRBV16
cdr3_aa: CASSTGQQETQYF
cdr3_nt: TGTGCCAGCAGCACGGGACAGCAAGAGACCCAGTACTTC

j_call: TRBJ1-3
clone_size: .
d_call: .
v_call: TRBV5-6
cdr3_aa: CASSLAPTLNGNTIYF
cdr3_nt: TGTGCCAGCAGCTTGGCTCCGACACTAAATGGAAACACCATATATTTT

j_call: TRBJ2-7
clone_size: .
d_call: .
v_call: TRBV19
cdr3_aa: CASRSGAYEQYF
cdr3_nt: TGTGCCAGTAGATCAGGGGCCTACGAGCAGTACTTC

j_call: TRBJ1-2
clone_size: .
d_call: .
v_call: TRBV12-3/TRBV12-4
cdr3_aa: CASNGAGGYTF
cdr3_nt: TGTGCCAGCAATGGAGCCGGTGGCTACACCTTC

j_call: TRBJ1-1
clone_size: once
d_call: .
v_call: TRBV6-5
cdr3_aa: CASRHPSRGTEAFF
cdr3_nt: TGTGCCAGCAGGCACCCATCGCGGGGGACTGAAGCTTTCTTT

j_call: TRBJ2-2
clone_size: .
d_call: .
v_call: TRBV19
cdr3_aa: CASSGASWAGELFF
cdr3_nt: TGTGCCAGTAGCGGGGCTAGCTGGGCCGGGGAGCTGTTTTTT

j_call: TRBJ2-3
clone_size: .
d_call: TRBD2
v_call: TRBV11-2
cdr3_aa: CASSLPLISGGSTDTQYF
cdr3_nt: TGTGCCAGCAGCTTACCTCTTATTAGCGGGGGCAGCACAGATACGCAGTATTTT

j_call: TRBJ2-7
clone_size: .
d_call: .
v_call: TRBV12-3/TRBV12-4
cdr3_aa: CASTREPYEQYF
cdr3_nt: TGTGCCAGCACCAGGGAGCCCTACGAGCAGTACTTC

j_call: TRBJ2-1
clone_size: .
d_call: .
v_call: TRBV19
cdr3_aa: CASSIVSSYNEQFF
cdr3_nt: TGTGCCAGTAGTATCGTTAGCTCCTACAATGAGCAGTTCTTC

j_call: TRBJ2-3
clone_size: .
d_call: .
v_call: TRBV27
cdr3_aa: CASVSRSDTQYF
cdr3_nt: TGTGCCAGCGTCTCCCGGTCAGATACGCAGTATTTT

j_call: TRBJ1-6
clone_size: .
d_call: TRBD1
v_call: TRBV9
cdr3_aa: CASSAIGTGGFSPLHF
cdr3_nt: TGTGCCAGCAGCGCTATCGGCACAGGGGGCTTTTCACCCCTCCACTTT

j_call: TRBJ2-2
clone_size: .
d_call: .
v_call: TRBV21-1
cdr3_aa: CASSKPGRGPTSPGELFF
cdr3_nt: TGTGCCAGCAGCAAACCCGGCAGGGGGCCGACGAGCCCCGGGGAGCTGTTTTTT

j_call: TRBJ2-5
clone_size: .
d_call: TRBD1
v_call: TRBV27
cdr3_aa: CASRTGDIQETQYF
cdr3_nt: TGTGCCAGCAGAACAGGGGACATCCAAGAGACCCAGTACTTC

j_call: TRBJ2-2
clone_size: .
d_call: TRBD1
v_call: TRBV5-1
cdr3_aa: CASSLETGDTGELFF
cdr3_nt: TGCGCCAGCAGCTTGGAGACAGGGGATACCGGGGAGCTGTTTTTT

j_call: TRBJ1-3
clone_size: .
d_call: .
v_call: TRBV5-1
cdr3_aa: CASSFPDGNTIYF
cdr3_nt: TGCGCCAGCAGCTTTCCGGACGGAAACACCATATATTTT

j_call: TRBJ1-1
clone_size: .
d_call: .
v_call: TRBV10-1
cdr3_aa: CASSLKGREGTEAFF
cdr3_nt: TGCGCCAGCAGCCTCAAGGGACGGGAGGGCACTGAAGCTTTCTTT

j_call: TRBJ1-1
clone_size: once
d_call: .
v_call: TRBV9
cdr3_aa: CASSAKQQVYTEAFF
cdr3_nt: TGTGCCAGCAGCGCTAAGCAACAGGTTTACACTGAAGCTTTCTTT

j_call: TRBJ1-1
clone_size: .
d_call: .
v_call: TRBV3-1/TRBV3-2
cdr3_aa: CASSQGKTEAFF
cdr3_nt: TGTGCCAGCAGCCAGGGGAAGACTGAAGCTTTCTTT

j_call: TRBJ1-2
clone_size: once
d_call: TRBD1
v_call: TRBV27
cdr3_aa: CASSGQGASGYTF
cdr3_nt: TGTGCCAGCAGCGGACAGGGGGCAAGTGGCTACACCTTC

j_call: TRBJ2-2
clone_size: .
d_call: .
v_call: TRBV12-5
cdr3_aa: CASGRPGHDTGELFF
cdr3_nt: TGTGCTAGTGGTCGGCCGGGACACGACACCGGGGAGCTGTTTTTT

j_call: TRBJ2-7
clone_size: .
d_call: .
v_call: TRBV14
cdr3_aa: CASSPLSISYEQYF
cdr3_nt: TGTGCCAGCAGCCCATTGAGCATCTCCTACGAGCAGTACTTC

j_call: TRBJ2-5
clone_size: few
d_call: .
v_call: TRBV27
cdr3_aa: CASSPRWAELQETQYF
cdr3_nt: TGTGCCAGCAGTCCCCGGTGGGCGGAGCTCCAAGAGACCCAGTACTTC

j_call: TRBJ1-1
clone_size: .
d_call: TRBD1
v_call: TRBV5-1
cdr3_aa: CASSPDTFGTGPTEAFF
cdr3_nt: TGCGCCAGCAGCCCGGACACCTTCGGGACAGGACCCACTGAAGCTTTCTTT

j_call: TRBJ1-3
clone_size: once
d_call: .
v_call: TRBV3-1/TRBV3-2
cdr3_aa: CASSEVYSGNTIYF
cdr3_nt: TGTGCCAGCAGCGAAGTGTACTCTGGAAACACCATATATTTT

j_call: TRBJ2-1
clone_size: .
d_call: TRBD2
v_call: TRBV6-2/TRBV6-3
cdr3_aa: CASSYPGLAGGPDEQFF
cdr3_nt: TGTGCCAGCAGTTACCCAGGACTAGCGGGAGGGCCCGATGAGCAGTTCTTC

j_call: TRBJ2-3
clone_size: .
d_call: .
v_call: TRBV12-3/TRBV12-4
cdr3_aa: CASRLTDTQYF
cdr3_nt: TGTGCCAGCAGACTCACAGATACGCAGTATTTT

j_call: TRBJ2-5
clone_size: .
d_call: TRBD2
v_call: TRBV5-4
cdr3_aa: CASFTLSGGGETQYF
cdr3_nt: TGTGCCAGCTTCACCCTAAGCGGGGGCGGGGAGACCCAGTACTTC

j_call: TRBJ1-1
clone_size: .
d_call: .
v_call: TRBV6-4
cdr3_aa: CASSLPGTTEAFF
cdr3_nt: TGTGCCAGCAGTCTTCCGGGGACAACTGAAGCTTTCTTT

j_call: TRBJ2-7
clone_size: .
d_call: .
v_call: TRBV7-2
cdr3_aa: CASSSPRSGEQYF
cdr3_nt: TGTGCCAGCAGCTCTCCCCGCTCGGGCGAGCAGTACTTC

j_call: TRBJ2-5
clone_size: .
d_call: .
v_call: TRBV21-1
cdr3_aa: CASSDQGETQYF
cdr3_nt: TGTGCCAGCAGCGACCAGGGGGAGACCCAGTACTTC

j_call: TRBJ1-2
clone_size: .
d_call: TRBD1
v_call: TRBV3-1/TRBV3-2
cdr3_aa: CASSRGTGAGGYTF
cdr3_nt: TGTGCCAGCAGTCGAGGGACAGGGGCGGGCGGCTACACCTTC

j_call: TRBJ2-1
clone_size: once
d_call: .
v_call: TRBV27
cdr3_aa: CASSFSWEDYNEQFF
cdr3_nt: TGTGCCAGCAGCTTCTCGTGGGAGGATTACAATGAGCAGTTCTTC

j_call: TRBJ1-1
clone_size: .
d_call: TRBD1
v_call: TRBV7-6
cdr3_aa: CASSSTGTGMNTEAFF
cdr3_nt: TGTGCCAGCAGCTCGACTGGGACAGGGATGAACACTGAAGCTTTCTTT

j_call: TRBJ2-1
clone_size: few
d_call: TRBD2
v_call: TRBV19
cdr3_aa: CASSIASGGLVEQFF
cdr3_nt: TGTGCCAGTAGTATCGCTAGCGGGGGGCTGGTTGAGCAGTTCTTC

j_call: TRBJ2-7
clone_size: .
d_call: .
v_call: TRBV11-2
cdr3_aa: CASSLDRGARLYEQYF
cdr3_nt: TGTGCCAGCAGCTTAGATCGGGGGGCAAGACTCTACGAGCAGTACTTC

j_call: TRBJ2-2
clone_size: once
d_call: TRBD1
v_call: TRBV5-1
cdr3_aa: CASSDRDRLTGELFF
cdr3_nt: TGCGCCAGCAGCGACCGGGACAGACTTACCGGGGAGCTGTTTTTT

j_call: TRBJ2-5
clone_size: .
d_call: .
v_call: TRBV5-4
cdr3_aa: CASSIQGGGGETQYF
cdr3_nt: TGTGCCAGCAGCATACAGGGTGGGGGAGGGGAGACCCAGTACTTC

j_call: TRBJ1-3
clone_size: .
d_call: .
v_call: TRBV7-6
cdr3_aa: CASSLARGSGNTIYF
cdr3_nt: TGTGCCAGCAGCTTAGCCAGGGGCTCTGGAAACACCATATATTTT

j_call: TRBJ2-1
clone_size: few
d_call: TRBD2
v_call: TRBV4-3
cdr3_aa: CASSQDGTSGGAYNEQFF
cdr3_nt: TGCGCCAGCAGCCAAGACGGGACTAGCGGGGGGGCCTACAATGAGCAGTTCTTC

j_call: TRBJ2-5
clone_size: .
d_call: .
v_call: TRBV5-1
cdr3_aa: CASSSDGIQETQYF
cdr3_nt: TGCGCCAGCAGCTCTGACGGTATCCAAGAGACCCAGTACTTC

j_call: TRBJ2-7
clone_size: few
d_call: .
v_call: TRBV5-6
cdr3_aa: CASSLVISSYEQYF
cdr3_nt: TGTGCCAGCAGCTTAGTGATCAGCTCCTACGAGCAGTACTTC